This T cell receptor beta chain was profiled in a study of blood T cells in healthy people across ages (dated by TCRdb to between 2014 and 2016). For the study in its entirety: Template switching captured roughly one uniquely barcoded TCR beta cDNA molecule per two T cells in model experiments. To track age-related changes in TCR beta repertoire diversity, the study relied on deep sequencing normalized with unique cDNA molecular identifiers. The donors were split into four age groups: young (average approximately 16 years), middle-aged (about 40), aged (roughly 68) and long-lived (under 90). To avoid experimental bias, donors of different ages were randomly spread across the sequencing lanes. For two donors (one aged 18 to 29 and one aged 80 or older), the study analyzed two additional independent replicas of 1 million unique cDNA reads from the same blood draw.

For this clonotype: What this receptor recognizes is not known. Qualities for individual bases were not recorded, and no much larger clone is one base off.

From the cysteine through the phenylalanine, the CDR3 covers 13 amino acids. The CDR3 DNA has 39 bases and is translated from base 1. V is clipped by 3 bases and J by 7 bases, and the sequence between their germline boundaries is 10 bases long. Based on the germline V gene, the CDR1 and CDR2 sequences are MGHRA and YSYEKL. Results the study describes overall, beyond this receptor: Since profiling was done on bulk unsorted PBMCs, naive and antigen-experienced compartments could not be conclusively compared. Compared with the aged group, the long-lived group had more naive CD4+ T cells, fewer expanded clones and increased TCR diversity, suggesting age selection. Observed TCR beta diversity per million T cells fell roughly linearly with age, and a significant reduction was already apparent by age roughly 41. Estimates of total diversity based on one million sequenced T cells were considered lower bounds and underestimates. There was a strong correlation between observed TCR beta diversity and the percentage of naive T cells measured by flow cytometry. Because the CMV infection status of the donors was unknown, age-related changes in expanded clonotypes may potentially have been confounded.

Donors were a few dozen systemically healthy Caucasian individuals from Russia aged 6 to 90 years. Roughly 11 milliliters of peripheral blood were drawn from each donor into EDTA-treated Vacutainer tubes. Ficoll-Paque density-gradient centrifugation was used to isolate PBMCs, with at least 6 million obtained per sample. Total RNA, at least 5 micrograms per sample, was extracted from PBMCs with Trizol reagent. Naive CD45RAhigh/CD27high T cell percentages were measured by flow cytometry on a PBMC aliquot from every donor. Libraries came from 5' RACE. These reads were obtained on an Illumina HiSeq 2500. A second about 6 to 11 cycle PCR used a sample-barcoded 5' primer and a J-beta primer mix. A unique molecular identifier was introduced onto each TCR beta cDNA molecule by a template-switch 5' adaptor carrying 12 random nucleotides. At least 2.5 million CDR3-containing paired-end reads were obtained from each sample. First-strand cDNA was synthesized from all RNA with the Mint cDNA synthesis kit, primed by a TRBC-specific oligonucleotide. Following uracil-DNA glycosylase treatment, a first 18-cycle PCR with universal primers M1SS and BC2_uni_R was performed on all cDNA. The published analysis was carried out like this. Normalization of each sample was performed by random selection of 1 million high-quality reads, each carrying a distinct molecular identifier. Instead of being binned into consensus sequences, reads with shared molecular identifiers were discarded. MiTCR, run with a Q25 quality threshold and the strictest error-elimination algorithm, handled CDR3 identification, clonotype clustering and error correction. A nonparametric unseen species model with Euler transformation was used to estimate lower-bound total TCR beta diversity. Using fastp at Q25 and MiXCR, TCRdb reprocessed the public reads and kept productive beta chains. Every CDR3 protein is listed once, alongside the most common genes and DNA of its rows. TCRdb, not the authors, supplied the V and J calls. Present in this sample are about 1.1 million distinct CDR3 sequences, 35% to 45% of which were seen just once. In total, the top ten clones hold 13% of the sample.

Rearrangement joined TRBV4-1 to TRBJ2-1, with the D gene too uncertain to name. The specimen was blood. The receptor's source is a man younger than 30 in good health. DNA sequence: TGCGCCAGCAGCCACCTCCCCCATAATGAGCAGTTCTTC. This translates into CASSHLPHNEQFF.